A single T cell receptor beta chain is shown here with its context. The record originates from a study of shared clonotypes between healthy human individuals. The assay used deep level. The method was immunoSEQ multiplex PCR; TCRdb's version includes in-frame clones alone and lacks a portion of them. In the table there are around 1 million clones, more than 75% of which are singletons. This CDR3 is 14 amino acids long. CDR1 and CDR2 from the germline V gene are SGHTA and FQGNSA. Between the trimmed V and J ends, which lost 1 base and 9 bases, there was a span of 10 bases. The rearrangement uses TRBV7-2 and TRBJ1-6; D is possibly TRBD1 (5 bases). Material for sequencing was memory CD4+ T cells sorted from blood. As for subset: CD45RA-negative fraction. The origin of this receptor is a man aged 18 to 35 in good health. CDR3 coding DNA: TGTGCCAGCAGCTTAGAAGGGGCGAGTTCACCCCTCCACTTT. This encodes CASSLEGASSPLHF.